The 20 T cell receptor beta chains presented below share a single source sample, sequenced in a study of CD4+ T cells in melanoma. Profiling relied on immunoSEQ multiplex PCR, and the TCRdb table lists in-frame clones only, not all of them. The sample contains 45,000 or so clones, 85% to 90% of which appear only once. Sample: peripheral blood. The origin of the receptors is a human donor with melanoma.

Written as DNA, the CDR3 is TGCGCCAGCAGTGAGTCGTCAGGGGGACAGCCCCAGCATTTT. Translated, it gives CASSESSGGQPQHF. This chain joins TRBV10-2 and TRBJ1-5; TRBD1 matches at 7 bases. CDR3 size: 14 residues. The trim removed 0 bases at V and 7 bases at J, leaving 3 bases unmatched. Germline CDR1 is WSHSY and CDR2 is SAAADI.

The chain links TRBV5-6 to TRBJ1-1, with D perhaps TRBD1 (6 bases). CDR1 SGHDT and CDR2 YYEEEE come from the germline V gene. The CDR3 runs to 14 residues. V shed 4 bases and J shed 6 bases, with 16 bases lying between them. Here the CDR3 reads CASSIRDNLSEAFF. CDR3 in DNA: TGTGCCAGCAGCATACGGGACAACCTATCTGAAGCTTTCTTT.

This chain joins TRBV27 and TRBJ2-7; 10 bases map to TRBD1. Looked up from germline, CDR1 is MNHEY and CDR2 is SMNVEV (reference sequence). This CDR3 region has 17 residues. The J segment lost 3 bases and the V segment lost 6 bases, leaving 14 bases of the junction unmatched. The CDR3 DNA reads as TGTGCCAGCAGCCGGGACAGGGGTCTCTCCCAGGACTACGAGCAGTACTTC. This codes for CASSRDRGLSQDYEQYF.

This clone appeared once. The chain links TRBV6-6 to TRBJ1-4; TRBD1 is a possible D gene (5 bases). The ends were cut back, 2 bases at V and 5 bases at J, with 6 bases in the middle. Germline values: CDR1 MNHNY, CDR2 SVGAGI (reference sequence). The CDR3 runs 13 residues. CDR3 protein: CASSYAGNEKLFF. CDR3 nucleotides: TGTGCCAGCAGTTACGCAGGGAATGAAAAACTGTTTTTT.

This clone was seen a single time. This chain connects TRBV28 to TRBJ2-4; D may be TRBD1 or TRBD2 (5 bases each). Trimming stripped 4 bases from V and 4 bases from J, with 11 bases between. The CDR3 runs 14 residues. Germline values: CDR1 MDHEN, CDR2 SYDVKM. Here the CDR3 reads CASSWRQGKNIQYF. Written as DNA, the CDR3 is TGTGCCAGCAGTTGGAGGCAGGGAAAAAACATTCAGTACTTC.

The V call is TRBV7-2, the J call TRBJ2-7, with TRBD2 matching 9 bases. CDR3 size: 18 residues. V shed 3 bases and J 4 bases; nucleotides not matched to a gene: 16. Germline CDR1 reads SGHTA; CDR2 reads FQGNSA. DNA of the CDR3: TGTGCCAGCAGCTTTAACGCTCCGCTAGCGGGGATTAGGTACGAGCAGTACTTC. As protein: CASSFNAPLAGIRYEQYF.

Here the CDR3 DNA reads TGCAGTTCCCGAAAAGAGACCCAGTACTTC. Residues: CSSRKETQYF. J is TRBJ2-5 and V is TRBV20-1; no clear D gene. CDR1 DFQATT and CDR2 SNEGSKA come from the germline V gene (reference sequence). Trimming took 8 bases from V and 3 from J, leaving 7 bases between them. The CDR3 spans 10 residues.

A note on this clone: One junction end does not reproduce the germline sequence, and a read error may be involved. The chain recombines TRBV29-1 with TRBJ1-2, with unresolved D. CDR3 length: 11 amino acids. CDR1 is SQVTM and CDR2 is ANQGSEA in the germline V gene. CDR3 sequence reads: CSAEGFYGYTF. The CDR3 coding sequence is TGCAGCGCTGAAGGTTTCTATGGCTACACCTTC.

The chain carries TRBV27 and TRBJ2-1; D possibly uses TRBD1 or TRBD2 (5 bases each). Germline lookup yields CDR1 MNHEY and CDR2 SMNVEV (reference sequence). The CDR3 covers 11 residues. V dropped 3 bases and J dropped 12 bases, with 9 bases sitting between them. The DNA of the CDR3 is TGTGCCAGCAGTTTCGGGGCTTGGCAGTTCTTC. Protein sequence: CASSFGAWQFF.

This rearrangement joins TRBV18 to TRBJ1-4; TRBD1 matches at 11 bases. The trim removed 1 base at V and 7 bases at J, leaving 5 bases unmatched. Germline V lookup: CDR1 KGHSH, CDR2 LQKENI. The CDR3 loop spans 16 amino acids. The CDR3 coding sequence is TGTGCCAGCTCACCACGTACCGGGACAGGGGGTGAAAAACTGTTTTTT. This gives the protein CASSPRTGTGGEKLFF.

The rearrangement links TRBV10-1 to TRBJ1-1; D may be TRBD1 (5 bases). Deletions cut 4 bases from V and 1 base from J, with 7 bases between. From germline, CDR1 is WNHNN and CDR2 SYGVQD (reference sequence). The length of the CDR3 is 13 residues. The DNA for the CDR3 is TGCGCCAGCAGTGCCGGACAGAACACTGAAGCTTTCTTT. As protein: CASSAGQNTEAFF.

V is TRBV7-9 and J is TRBJ2-7, with 9 bases matching TRBD1. V dropped 5 bases and J dropped 3; count of bases not matched to a gene: 8. The CDR3 length is 15 residues. In germline, CDR1 is SEHNR, CDR2 FQNEAQ (reference sequence). CDR3 amino acids: CASSRTGARVYEQYF. The CDR3 nucleotides read TGTGCCAGCAGCAGGACAGGGGCTCGGGTCTACGAGCAGTACTTC.

The V gene is TRBV30, the J gene TRBJ2-1; TRBD2 might be the D (6 bases). The ends were cut back, 0 bases at V and 6 bases at J, with 12 bases in the middle. Germline CDR1 and CDR2: GTSNPN and SVGIG (reference sequence). The CDR3 is 14 amino acids. CDR3 sequence: CAWSVGLPGNEQFF. CDR3 DNA: TGTGCCTGGAGTGTGGGACTTCCTGGCAATGAGCAGTTCTTC. The full variable domain, rest sourced from reference TRBV30 and TRBJ2-1, is SQTIHQWPATLVQPVGSPLSLECTVEGTSNPNLYWYRQAAGRGLQLLFYSVGIGQISSEVPQNLSASRPQDRQFILSSKKLLLSDSGFYLCAWSVGLPGNEQFFGPGTRLTVL.

This sequence joins TRBV4-3 and TRBJ1-1; a possible D gene is TRBD1 (5 bases). This CDR3 comprises 16 residues. The V gene's germline CDR1 is LGHNA and CDR2 YSLEER. V was cut by 4 bases and J by 0 bases, with 15 bases left in between. The CDR3 nucleotides read TGCGCCAGCAGCCGAGGGGAGTGGCAGGTGAACACTGAAGCTTTCTTT. It translates to CASSRGEWQVNTEAFF.

This chain links TRBV7-6 with TRBJ2-2; 12 nucleotides line up with TRBD2. In germline, CDR1 is SGHVS, CDR2 FNYEAQ. V lost 5 bases and J lost 0; bases outside the gene matches: 7. This CDR3 region has 18 residues. The CDR3 protein is CASSPLAGGRTNTGELFF. CDR3 bases: TGTGCCAGCAGCCCCCTAGCGGGGGGGCGAACGAACACCGGGGAGCTGTTTTTT.

The chain couples TRBV30 to TRBJ1-6; D is unclear. This CDR3 contains 16 residues. In germline, CDR1 is GTSNPN, CDR2 SVGIG (reference sequence). Trimming cost V 1 base and J 3 bases, with 13 bases left between them. This chain's CDR3 is CAWSASGTHYNSPLHF. CDR3 DNA sequence: TGTGCCTGGAGTGCCTCGGGTACGCACTATAATTCACCCCTCCACTTT.

The rearrangement joins TRBV6-1 to TRBJ2-3; TRBD1 matches at 10 bases. Germline V gene sequence: CDR1 MNHNS, CDR2 SASEGT. The ends lost 5 bases at V and 5 bases at J; junction bases unmatched: 4. This CDR3 comprises 14 residues. CDR3 in DNA: TGTGCCAGCAGTTCGACAGGGGGCGTAGATACGCAGTATTTT. This encodes CASSSTGGVDTQYF.

The J gene is TRBJ1-6, the V gene TRBV6-6; D is ambiguous. Trimming removed 6 bases at V and 7 bases at J, with 13 bases between. The CDR3 length is 14 residues. The V gene's germline CDR1 is MNHNY and CDR2 SVGAGI (reference sequence). The CDR3, as DNA: TGTGCCAGCAGCCATGGGTTGTACAATTCACCCCTCCACTTT. It is translated as CASSHGLYNSPLHF.

This clone was found once. Other DNA sequences in the same sample also yield this CDR3. The chain employs TRBV5-1 and TRBJ2-7, with 11 bases fitting TRBD1. The CDR3 has 14 residues. CDR1 is SGHRS, CDR2 YFSETQ, per germline. Trimming took 2 bases from V and 3 from J; bases not matched to a gene: 1. DNA for the CDR3: TGCGCCAGCAGCTTCGGGACAGGGGGCTACGAGCAGTACTTC. The encoded protein is CASSFGTGGYEQYF.

The rearrangement uses TRBV7-2 and TRBJ2-7, with D unclear. This CDR3 is 14 amino acids long. V was pared by 1 base and J by 2 bases, with 9 bases between. In germline, CDR1 is SGHTA, CDR2 FQGNSA. CDR3 in amino acids: CASSLVPGAYEQYF. In DNA, the CDR3 is TGTGCCAGCAGCTTAGTCCCCGGAGCCTACGAGCAGTACTTC.